This T cell receptor (beta chain) was observed in a study of T cells after yellow fever vaccination. Study-wide results and caveats: Weaker, the secondary response peaked sooner, at day 5 versus 15. A small share of clonotypes appeared in both CD4 and CD8 compartments. Re-detected after boosting: most primary clones, almost 98% of CD4 and around 86% of CD8.

Conversion of TCR transcripts into cDNA relied on 5'RACE template switching, which added a universal primer site and UMIs. TCRdb reprocessed the 5' RACE reads via MiXCR and lists one record per CDR3 protein. The table lists 550,000 to 750,000 distinct CDR3 sequences, around an eighth of them singletons. The germline CDR1 and CDR2 sequences are LNHDA and SQIVND (reference sequence). V lost 6 bases, J lost 4 bases, and 1 base stayed unmatched. CDR3 length equals 13 residues. For this clonotype: Its matching antigen is unknown.

Sequenced here: PBMCs, sampled on the day of the yellow fever booster vaccination. This rearrangement joins TRBV19 to TRBJ2-5; 11 bases align to TRBD2. This TCR was sampled from a man aged 25-45 years who received the YFV17D yellow fever vaccine. The CDR3 is CASRLAGGETQYF. CDR3 sequence (DNA): TGTGCCAGTAGGCTAGCGGGAGGAGAGACCCAGTACTTC.